The clone carrying this T cell receptor (beta chain) was seen only a few times. Its antigen is unidentified. These data come from a study of cytomegalovirus exposure and HLA in healthy donors. For the study at large: Unique TCRs from HLA-typed donors, 80 million to 100 million of them, were held in an early data release. Of all 360 or so donors who were genotyped, 81% belonged to the Caucasian-associated ancestry cluster.

Findings and caveats of the study: A cluster of highly shared sequence variants was likely a sequencing artifact.

The ends were cut back, 3 bases at V and 3 bases at J, with 13 bases in the middle. This CDR3 has 14 amino acids. Germline assignment: CDR1 SGHNT and CDR2 YYREEE (reference sequence). PCR primers comprised 60 Vbeta and 13 Jbeta primers. The data were produced by immunoSEQ multiplex PCR, yet TCRdb's version contains in-frame clones alone and is incomplete. There are fewer than 150,000 clones in the sample; under 85% occur only once, and about 3% lies in the top ten. V and J are TRBV5-4 and TRBJ2-7; tentative D call: TRBD1 (5 bases). The clonotype originates from a man aged 25 to 40 in good health and CMV-seronegative. The sample was PBMCs. CDR3 in DNA: TGTGCCAGCAGCTCAAAGACAGCTGACTACGAGCAGTACTTC. Protein: CASSSKTADYEQYF.